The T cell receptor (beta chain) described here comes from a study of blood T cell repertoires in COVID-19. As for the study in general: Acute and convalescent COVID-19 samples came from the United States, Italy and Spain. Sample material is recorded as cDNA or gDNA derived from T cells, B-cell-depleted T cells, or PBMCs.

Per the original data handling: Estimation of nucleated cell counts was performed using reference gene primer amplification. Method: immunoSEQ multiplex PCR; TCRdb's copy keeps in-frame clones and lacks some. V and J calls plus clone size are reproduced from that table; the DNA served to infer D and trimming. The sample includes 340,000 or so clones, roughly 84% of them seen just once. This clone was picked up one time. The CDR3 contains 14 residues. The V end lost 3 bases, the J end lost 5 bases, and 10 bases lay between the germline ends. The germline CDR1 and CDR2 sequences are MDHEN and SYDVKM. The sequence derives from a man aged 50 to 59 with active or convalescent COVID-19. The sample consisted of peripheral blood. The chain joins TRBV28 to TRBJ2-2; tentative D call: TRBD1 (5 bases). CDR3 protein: CASSLSQGTGELFF. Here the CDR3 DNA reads TGTGCCAGCAGTTTGTCCCAGGGAACCGGGGAGCTGTTTTTT.